The next 25 T cell receptor beta chains were all read from a single sample in a study of blood T cell repertoires in COVID-19. Data came from immunoSEQ multiplex PCR; TCRdb stores just in-frame clones and leaves some out. The sample comprises some 250,000 clones, around 85% of which are singletons, and roughly 5.8% rests with the top ten. The specimen sequenced was peripheral blood. Source of these receptors: a man aged 55 to 70 with acute or convalescent COVID-19.

V gene TRBV5-1 combines with J gene TRBJ1-1; TRBD1 agrees at 7 bases. Germline loops: CDR1 SGHRS, CDR2 YFSETQ. The CDR3 has 12 amino acids. V shed 4 bases and J 8 bases; nucleotides not matched to a gene: 5. CDR3 loop: CASSAEGAEAFF. CDR3 bases: TGCGCCAGCAGCGCTGAGGGGGCAGAAGCTTTCTTT.

The V call is TRBV18, the J call TRBJ2-1, with a possible D match to TRBD2 (6 bases). CDR1 is KGHSH, CDR2 LQKENI, per germline. CDR3 length equals 14 residues. V was shortened by 2 bases and J by 7 bases, with 12 bases between the two germline ends. CDR3 nucleotides: TGTGCCAGCTCACCAATGACTAGGGGAAATGAGCAGTTCTTC. Translation gives CASSPMTRGNEQFF. The variable domain in full, completed from reference TRBV18 and TRBJ2-1, reads NAGVMQNPRHLVRRRGQEARLRCSPMKGHSHVYWYRQLPEEGLKFMVYLQKENIIDESGMPKERFSAEFPKEGPSILRIQQVVRGDSAAYFCASSPMTRGNEQFFGPGTRLTVL.

The chain recombines TRBV29-1 with TRBJ2-3; possible D gene TRBD2, 5 bases. CDR1 and CDR2 (germline): SQVTM, ANQGSEA. The V end lost 1 base, the J end lost 4 bases, and 12 bases lay between the germline ends. CDR3 length: 14 residues. DNA for the CDR3: TGCAGCGTTGAAGTTCAGCTAGCAGCAGATACGCAGTATTTT. As protein: CSVEVQLAADTQYF.

The rearrangement uses TRBV29-1 and TRBJ2-7; D perhaps matches TRBD2 (6 bases). CDR1 and CDR2 from the germline V gene are SQVTM and ANQGSEA. Trimming pared 1 base from V and 4 bases from J, leaving 14 bases between. This CDR3 spans 14 amino acids. CDR3 sequence (DNA): TGCAGCGTTGAAGTTCCGGGAGTTAGGTACGAGCAGTACTTC. Protein sequence: CSVEVPGVRYEQYF.

The chain is built from TRBV19 and TRBJ2-2; D is uncertain. Germline loops: CDR1 LNHDA, CDR2 SQIVND (reference sequence). V was trimmed by 3 bases and J by 0 bases, leaving 11 bases between them. The CDR3 covers 16 residues. CDR3: CASSISQASNTGELFF. For the CDR3, the DNA is TGTGCCAGTAGTATTAGTCAGGCGTCGAACACCGGGGAGCTGTTTTTT.

This clone was picked up a small number of times. This sequence joins TRBV11-2 and TRBJ1-2, with D tentatively TRBD1 (5 bases). V lost 3 bases and J 5 bases, leaving 10 bases between the germline ends. CDR3 size: 13 residues. Germline values: CDR1 SGHAT, CDR2 FQNNGV. CDR3 loop: CASSFAGGYGYTF. The DNA of the CDR3 is TGTGCCAGCAGCTTCGCGGGGGGGTATGGCTACACCTTC.

This clone was counted only a few times. The J gene is TRBJ2-7, the V gene TRBV4-1; D gene unclear. CDR3 length: 14 amino acids. Trimming removed 10 bases at V and 4 bases at J, with 20 bases between. Germline V gene sequence: CDR1 MGHRA, CDR2 YSYEKL. The CDR3 reads CATSRAETEYEQYF. CDR3 nucleotide sequence: TGCGCCACCTCCAGAGCCGAGACGGAGTACGAGCAGTACTTC.

The chain uses TRBV30 and TRBJ2-3; 10 nucleotides agree with TRBD2. CDR1 and CDR2 from the germline V gene are GTSNPN and SVGIG (reference sequence). The CDR3 sequence is 16 residues long. Losses at the gene ends were 0 bases for V and 5 bases for J; bases not matched to a gene: 8. This chain's CDR3 is CAWSVSGRARGDTQYF. The CDR3 DNA sequence: TGTGCCTGGAGTGTAAGCGGGAGGGCCCGTGGAGATACGCAGTATTTT. Drawing the rest from reference TRBV30 and TRBJ2-3, the complete variable domain is SQTIHQWPATLVQPVGSPLSLECTVEGTSNPNLYWYRQAAGRGLQLLFYSVGIGQISSEVPQNLSASRPQDRQFILSSKKLLLSDSGFYLCAWSVSGRARGDTQYFGPGTRLTVL.

The CDR3 bases are TGTGCCAGCAGCGAAAACCCGCACGGACAGGGGACCTTGGGCTACACCTTC. Translation: CASSENPHGQGTLGYTF. The chain has TRBV28 and TRBJ1-2; 9 bases align to TRBD1. V dropped 6 bases and J dropped 8; count of bases not matched to a gene: 19. In germline, CDR1 is MDHEN, CDR2 SYDVKM. CDR3 length: 17 amino acids.

The genes are TRBV27 and TRBJ1-6, with D unresolved. The V end was cut by 3 bases, the J end by 9 bases, with 6 bases between. The CDR3 runs 12 residues. Germline V gene data show CDR1 as MNHEY and CDR2 as SMNVEV (reference sequence). The CDR3 coding sequence is TGTGCCAGCAGTTTTAGTAGTTCACCCCTCCACTTT. Protein: CASSFSSSPLHF.

V and J are TRBV7-8 and TRBJ1-5; D gene ambiguous. Per the germline V gene, CDR1 is SGHVS and CDR2 is FQNEAQ. The CDR3 extends over 13 amino acids. V was trimmed by 8 bases and J by 0 bases, leaving 8 bases between them. The CDR3 DNA is TGTGCCAGCGGCCGTAATAGCAATCAGCCCCAGCATTTT. It translates to CASGRNSNQPQHF.

The gene calls are TRBV5-4 and TRBJ2-7; the match to TRBD1 covers 12 bases. CDR3 length equals 16 residues. The ends lost 3 bases at V and 6 bases at J; junction bases unmatched: 10. Germline loops: CDR1 SGHNT, CDR2 YYREEE (reference sequence). Here the CDR3 DNA reads TGTGCCAGCAGCTCGCGCCCGGGACAGGGGGCGAGCGAGCAGTACTTC. Its protein is CASSSRPGQGASEQYF.

This chain links TRBV5-1 with TRBJ2-7; TRBD2 matches at 9 bases. The V gene end was trimmed by 1 base and the J gene end by 0 bases; junction bases not matched to a gene: 5. From germline, CDR1 is SGHRS and CDR2 YFSETQ. The CDR3 covers 16 residues. The CDR3 loop is CASSLSSGRFSYEQYF. In DNA, the CDR3 is TGCGCCAGCAGCTTGTCGAGCGGGAGGTTCTCCTACGAGCAGTACTTC.

This chain uses TRBV28 with TRBJ2-7; no reliable D call. Trimming removed 6 bases at V and 3 bases at J, with 21 bases between. CDR1 and CDR2 from the germline V gene are MDHEN and SYDVKM. The CDR3 length is 16 residues. CDR3 bases: TGTGCCAGCAGCCTAGAGTGGGTCAGACCACACTACGAGCAGTACTTC. This translates into CASSLEWVRPHYEQYF.

The chain is built from TRBV12-3 or TRBV12-4 and TRBJ1-1; D may be TRBD1 (6 bases). V gave up 3 bases and J gave up 10 bases, with 12 bases separating them. CDR3 length: 12 residues. This CDR3 reads CASSFNPGVAFF. DNA of the CDR3: TGTGCCAGCAGTTTTAATCCAGGGGTAGCTTTCTTT.

The rearrangement links TRBV2 to TRBJ1-2; D is perhaps TRBD1 (5 bases). This CDR3 is built from 12 residues. Trimming took 4 bases from V and 6 from J, leaving 9 bases between them. From germline, CDR1 is SNHLY and CDR2 FYNNEI. The CDR3 protein is CASSAQGHGYTF. The CDR3 DNA sequence: TGTGCCAGCAGTGCCCAGGGTCATGGCTACACCTTC.

The rearrangement uses TRBV28 and TRBJ1-1, with a possible D match to TRBD1 (5 bases). The germline V gene encodes CDR1 MDHEN and CDR2 SYDVKM. The V end lost 5 bases, the J end lost 4 bases, and 17 bases lay between the germline ends. The CDR3 is 15 amino acids. CDR3 sequence: CASSRRTRGGTEAFF. As DNA, the CDR3 is TGTGCCAGCAGTAGGCGGACCCGGGGGGGCACTGAAGCTTTCTTT.

The V and J genes are TRBV27 and TRBJ1-2; D possibly corresponds to TRBD1 (5 bases). V was trimmed by 5 bases and J by 5 bases, leaving 15 bases between them. Germline V gene sequence: CDR1 MNHEY, CDR2 SMNVEV (reference sequence). The CDR3 is 14 residues long. The CDR3 region has the DNA TGTGCCAGCAGTCCAAGCAGGGCAAGTTATGGCTACACCTTC. The encoded protein is CASSPSRASYGYTF.

In nucleotides, the CDR3 is TGCAGTGCTAGCCGGGGAGATACGCAGTATTTT. Translating it yields CSASRGDTQYF. The rearrangement links TRBV20-1 to TRBJ2-3; possibly TRBD2 for D (5 bases). With 3 bases removed from V and 5 bases from J, the gap between germline ends came to 6 bases. Germline CDR1 DFQATT, CDR2 SNEGSKA (reference sequence). The length of the CDR3 is 11 residues.

The chain has TRBV6-2 or TRBV6-3 and TRBJ2-1; 13 positions agree with TRBD2. Looked up from germline, CDR1 is MNHEY and CDR2 is SVGEGT. CDR3 size: 15 residues. V was pared by 5 bases and J by 4 bases, with 2 bases of the junction left unmatched. The CDR3 sequence: CASSQTSGGYNEQFF. The CDR3 region has the DNA TGTGCCAGCAGTCAGACTAGCGGGGGGTACAATGAGCAGTTCTTC.

J is TRBJ2-1 and V is TRBV4-1; D remains ambiguous. Germline V lookup: CDR1 MGHRA, CDR2 YSYEKL. The CDR3 is made up of 18 amino acids. Trimming cost V 3 bases and J 2 bases, with 20 bases left between them. CDR3 nucleotides: TGCGCCAGCAGCCACCCCGAAGCCCCTAGAAGCGCCTACAATGAGCAGTTCTTC. This gives the protein CASSHPEAPRSAYNEQFF.

The gene calls are TRBV7-2 and TRBJ2-1; a possible D gene is TRBD1 (5 bases). The germline V gene has CDR1 SGHTA and CDR2 FQGNSA. V lost 2 bases, J lost 7 bases, and 9 bases lay in between. This CDR3 spans 13 amino acids. The CDR3 protein is CASSLFRVNEQFF. For the CDR3, the DNA is TGTGCCAGCAGCTTATTCAGGGTGAATGAGCAGTTCTTC.

The chain employs TRBV2 and TRBJ1-2; D call uncertain. There are 13 residues in the CDR3. Trimming left V 5 bases short and J 3 bases short, with 10 bases between. Germline V gene data show CDR1 as SNHLY and CDR2 as FYNNEI. The CDR3 sequence is CASSPHGDYGYTF. In nucleotides, the CDR3 is TGTGCCAGCAGTCCTCACGGTGACTATGGCTACACCTTC.

V is TRBV3-1 (or the pseudogene TRBV3-2) and J is TRBJ1-2; D is perhaps TRBD1 (6 bases). Deletions cut 3 bases from V and 7 bases from J, with 12 bases between. Looked up from germline, CDR1 is LGHDT and CDR2 is YNNKEL (reference sequence). The CDR3 totals 13 residues. CDR3 sequence (DNA): TGTGCCAGCAGCCAGATAGGGGGTCTTGGCTACACCTTC. As protein: CASSQIGGLGYTF.

The chain couples TRBV7-8 to TRBJ2-2; 8 nucleotides agree with TRBD1. This CDR3 is 17 amino acids long. V gave up 7 bases and J gave up 7 bases; unmatched junction bases: 17. The germline V gene encodes CDR1 SGHVS and CDR2 FQNEAQ. The CDR3 nucleotides read TGTGCCAGCACCCTATTTCCGGGACAGGCTGTGGACGGGGAGCTGTTTTTT. Protein: CASTLFPGQAVDGELFF.